The 21 T cell receptor beta chains in this list originate from one sample, sequenced in a study of T-cell reconstitution after alpha-beta-depleted transplantation in children. Unique molecular identifiers were incorporated when the TCRbeta library was constructed. MiXCR, applied by TCRdb to the PCR reads, yields one record per CDR3 protein. Of 700,000 or so distinct CDR3 sequences in the sample, about an eighth were seen once. The input for sequencing was PBMCs, taken before TCRalphabeta/CD19-depleted stem cell transplant. The origin of the receptors is a girl under 10 years old with congenital amegakaryocytic thrombocytopenia, due to receive a stem cell transplant.

This clonotype was counted at least ten times. The chain has TRBV13 and TRBJ2-2; D remains ambiguous. In germline, CDR1 is PRHDT, CDR2 FYEKMQ (reference sequence). The CDR3 is 13 amino acids. Between the trimmed V and J ends, which lost 5 bases and 4 bases, there was a span of 8 bases. CDR3 in amino acids: CASSATLTGELFF. CDR3 sequence (DNA): TGTGCCAGCAGCGCCACTCTCACCGGGGAGCTGTTTTTT.

This clonotype was counted a few times. The V and J genes are TRBV5-6 and TRBJ2-7, with TRBD1 matching over 8 bases. V lost 4 bases, J lost 6 bases, and 9 bases stayed unmatched. CDR3 length equals 14 residues. The V gene's germline CDR1 is SGHDT and CDR2 YYEEEE. The CDR3 DNA is TGTGCCAGCAGCATAAGGGACAGGAGATTCGAGCAGTACTTC. This encodes CASSIRDRRFEQYF.

Many counts were recorded for this clonotype. The rearrangement uses TRBV28 and TRBJ2-3; 7 bases align to TRBD1. The CDR3 sequence is 14 residues long. Unmatched junction bases numbered 7, after V lost 5 bases and J lost 5 bases. Germline V gene lookup returns CDR1 MDHEN and CDR2 SYDVKM. The CDR3 here is CASSRDRVGDTQYF. CDR3 in DNA: TGTGCCAGCAGTCGCGACAGGGTAGGAGATACGCAGTATTTT.

In the case of this clonotype: Germline is not matched at one junction end, which may reflect a read error. The gene calls are TRBV20-1 and TRBJ2-7; D not certain. Germline lookup yields CDR1 DFQATT and CDR2 SNEGSKA (reference sequence). CDR3 size: 15 residues. CDR3 DNA: TGCAATGCTAGAGTCGTGGAGCTATCGGGTTACGAGCAGTACTTC. This encodes CNARVVELSGYEQYF.

Only a few counts were recorded for this clonotype. The chain is built from TRBV20-1 and TRBJ2-1; possible D gene TRBD2, 6 bases. This CDR3 has 15 residues. V was trimmed by 2 bases and J by 5 bases, leaving 16 bases between them. Germline CDR1 and CDR2: DFQATT and SNEGSKA (reference sequence). The DNA for the CDR3 is TGCAGTGCTAGACAGCTCTTCGGCGGGGACAATGAGCAGTTCTTC. It encodes CSARQLFGGDNEQFF.

The table lists this clonotype with a few counts. The chain combines TRBV6-2 or TRBV6-3 with TRBJ2-2; D not certain. Germline values: CDR1 MNHEY, CDR2 SVGEGT. CDR3 size: 13 residues. V lost 5 bases, J lost 3 bases, and 7 bases lay in between. CDR3 sequence reads: CASSDRHTGELFF. In nucleotides, the CDR3 is TGTGCCAGCAGTGATCGACACACCGGGGAGCTGTTTTTT.

There are a few counts of this clonotype. The CDR3 protein is CASSFEGVMGYEQYF. The CDR3 coding sequence is TGTGCCAGCAGTTTTGAAGGGGTTATGGGCTACGAGCAGTACTTC. V and J are TRBV12-3 or TRBV12-4 and TRBJ2-7, with D possibly being TRBD1 (5 bases). The CDR3 extends over 15 amino acids. V shed 3 bases and J shed 3 bases, with 15 bases lying between them.

This clonotype was observed many times. This chain uses TRBV7-9 with TRBJ2-3; 7 nucleotides match TRBD1. The length of the CDR3 is 15 residues. The J segment lost 0 bases and the V segment lost 4 bases, leaving 4 bases of the junction unmatched. From germline, CDR1 is SEHNR and CDR2 FQNEAQ (reference sequence). Here the CDR3 reads CASSSRTGSTDTQYF. CDR3 DNA: TGTGCCAGCAGCTCCCGGACAGGTAGCACAGATACGCAGTATTTT.

This clonotype was found many times. This chain links TRBV20-1 with TRBJ1-1; perhaps TRBD1 as D (5 bases). V lost 3 bases, J lost 3 bases, and 8 bases lay in between. The CDR3 runs to 12 residues. Germline CDR1 reads DFQATT; CDR2 reads SNEGSKA (reference sequence). CDR3 sequence reads: CSASIGDTEAFF. The CDR3 nucleotides are TGCAGTGCTAGTATAGGGGACACTGAAGCTTTCTTT.

The sample holds many counts of this clonotype. The chain carries TRBV20-1 and TRBJ2-3; D not certain. The V gene lost 7 bases and the J gene lost 4 bases, with 9 bases spanning the gap. In germline, CDR1 is DFQATT, CDR2 SNEGSKA (reference sequence). The CDR3 is 11 residues long. This CDR3 reads CSVHWADTQYF. CDR3 DNA sequence: TGCAGTGTCCATTGGGCAGATACGCAGTATTTT.

There are many counts of this clonotype. The chain has TRBV6-5 and TRBJ2-2; D may be TRBD2 (5 bases). This CDR3 has 15 amino acids. Trimming pared 0 bases from V and 5 bases from J, leaving 10 bases between. CDR1 and CDR2 from the germline V gene are MNHEY and SVGAGI. This chain's CDR3 is CASSYSPPGTGELFF. Written as DNA, the CDR3 is TGTGCCAGCAGTTACTCGCCCCCGGGGACCGGGGAGCTGTTTTTT.

This clonotype was seen at least ten times. This CDR3 fails to terminate in the conserved phenylalanine or tryptophan, so it likely reflects a read error. The limits of the CDR3 on the DNA are not certain, so only TCRdb's listed CDR3 is given. The V call is TRBV20-1, the J call TRBJ2-1; the table names TRBD2, a call not compared with the DNA. Germline CDR1 is DFQATT and CDR2 is SNEGSKA (reference sequence). From its first to its last residue, the CDR3 has 9 amino acids. CDR3 protein: CSARGLAGV.

Comment on this clonotype: A much larger clone differs by one base, so this may be a read error. V gene TRBV20-1 combines with J gene TRBJ2-7; D not certain. Germline-derived CDR1 and CDR2 are DFQATT and SNEGSKA (reference sequence). The CDR3 is 16 amino acids. The CDR3 sequence: CRARDQSAVSPYEQYF. DNA of the CDR3: TGCCGTGCTAGAGATCAGTCGGCGGTGTCTCCGTACGAGCAGTACTTC.

This clonotype turned up a few times. The chain combines TRBV10-3 with TRBJ2-1; D not certain. Germline CDR1 reads ENHRY; CDR2 reads SYGVKD. Between the trimmed V and J ends, which lost 7 bases and 5 bases, there was a span of 12 bases. CDR3 size: 13 residues. CDR3 residues: CAITPELNNEQFF. The CDR3, as DNA: TGTGCCATCACCCCGGAGCTAAACAATGAGCAGTTCTTC.

This clonotype has at least ten counts. The genes are TRBV7-2 and TRBJ1-6, with 8 bases aligning to TRBD1. The ends lost 4 bases at V and 6 bases at J; junction bases unmatched: 5. The CDR3 sequence is 15 residues long. In germline, CDR1 is SGHTA, CDR2 FQGNSA. CDR3 region: CASSYRQGSNSPLHF. The CDR3 bases are TGTGCCAGCAGCTACCGACAGGGGAGTAATTCACCCCTCCACTTT.

This clonotype was counted ten times or more. The chain carries TRBV12-3 or TRBV12-4 and TRBJ1-6; no clear D gene. The germline V and J ends were trimmed by 1 base and 9 bases, with 19 bases remaining between them. This CDR3 region has 17 residues. CDR3 protein: CASSLVLAAQRSSPLHF. The CDR3 DNA reads TGTGCCAGCAGTTTAGTCCTGGCAGCCCAAAGGAGTTCACCCCTCCACTTT.

The J gene is TRBJ1-1, the V gene TRBV25-1; D is unclear. The CDR3 sequence is 13 residues long. Trimming stripped 5 bases from V and 1 base from J, with 8 bases between. Germline CDR1 reads MGHDK; CDR2 reads SYGVNS. In nucleotides, the CDR3 is TGTGCCAGCAGTAGTGGGTGGAACACTGAAGCTTTCTTT. This encodes CASSSGWNTEAFF.

At least ten counts were recorded for this clonotype. This chain joins TRBV4-2 and TRBJ2-1; 10 bases fit TRBD2. The CDR3 runs 14 residues. The ends lost 4 bases at V and 7 bases at J; junction bases unmatched: 4. Germline V gives CDR1 LGHNA, CDR2 YNFKEQ. The DNA for the CDR3 is TGTGCCAGCAGCCCAGGACTAGCGGCAAATGAGCAGTTCTTC. Its protein product is CASSPGLAANEQFF.

The chain combines TRBV3-1 with TRBJ2-7; 8 bases are a match to TRBD2. Trimming at V came to 2 bases and at J to 3 bases, leaving 9 bases not matched to a gene. The CDR3 is 16 amino acids. Germline V gives CDR1 LGHDT, CDR2 YNNKEL (reference sequence). This CDR3 is CASSQYRLAKYYEQYF. For the CDR3, the DNA is TGTGCCAGCAGCCAATACCGACTAGCGAAATACTACGAGCAGTACTTC.

At least ten counts were recorded for this clonotype. This sequence joins TRBV12-3 or TRBV12-4 and TRBJ2-3; a weak D match, TRBD1 (5 bases). The CDR3 spans 15 residues. Trimming removed 2 bases at V and 1 base at J, with 10 bases between. CDR3 sequence reads: CASSLRKGGTDTQYF. CDR3 DNA sequence: TGTGCCAGCAGTTTAAGGAAAGGGGGCACAGATACGCAGTATTTT.

This clonotype occurred a few times. The chain recombines TRBV27 with TRBJ1-1; TRBD1 agrees at 10 bases. With V trimmed by 6 bases and J by 7 bases, 8 bases remained unmatched. This CDR3 has 14 amino acids. The germline V gene has CDR1 MNHEY and CDR2 SMNVEV (reference sequence). Here the CDR3 DNA reads TGTGCCAGCAGCCGGGACAGGGGCGCCGATGAAGCTTTCTTT. It yields the protein CASSRDRGADEAFF.